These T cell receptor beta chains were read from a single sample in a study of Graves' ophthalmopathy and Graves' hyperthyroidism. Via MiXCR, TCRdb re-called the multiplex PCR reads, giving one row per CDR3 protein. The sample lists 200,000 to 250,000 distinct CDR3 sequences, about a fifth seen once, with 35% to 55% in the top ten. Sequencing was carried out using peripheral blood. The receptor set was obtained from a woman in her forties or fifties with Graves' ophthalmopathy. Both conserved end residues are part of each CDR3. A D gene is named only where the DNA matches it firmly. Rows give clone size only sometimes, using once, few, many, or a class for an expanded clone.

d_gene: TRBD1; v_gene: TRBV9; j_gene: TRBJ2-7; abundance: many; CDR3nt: TGTGCCAGCAGTCCCACGGGACAGAGCTCCTACGAGCAGTACTTC; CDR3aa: CASSPTGQSSYEQYF
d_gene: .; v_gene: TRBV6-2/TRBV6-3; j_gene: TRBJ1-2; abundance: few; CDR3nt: TGTGCCAGCAGTCGGATAGGGGGAAACTATGGCTACATCTTC; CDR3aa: CASSRIGGNYGYIF
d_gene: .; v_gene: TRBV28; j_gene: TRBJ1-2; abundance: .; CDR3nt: TGTGCCGCAAGGGGCCAGACGCGTGGCTACACCTTC; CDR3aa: CAARGQTRGYTF
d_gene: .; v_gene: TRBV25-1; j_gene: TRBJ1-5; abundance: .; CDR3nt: TGTGCCAGCAGTGAAAGGGACAGCAATCAGCCCCAGCATTTT; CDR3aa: CASSERDSNQPQHF
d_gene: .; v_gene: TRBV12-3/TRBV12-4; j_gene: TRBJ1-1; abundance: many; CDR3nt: TGTGCCAGCAGTTTAGGGGTAACGGCTTTCTTT; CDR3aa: CASSLGVTAFF
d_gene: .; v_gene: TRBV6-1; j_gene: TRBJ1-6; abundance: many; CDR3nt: TGTGCCAGCAGCTTTACAGGGAGGTCACCCCTCCACTTT; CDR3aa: CASSFTGRSPLHF
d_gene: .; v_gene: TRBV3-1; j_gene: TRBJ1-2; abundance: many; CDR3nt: TGTGCCAGCAGCCAAGGGCGGGGTAACTATGGCTACACCTTC; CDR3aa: CASSQGRGNYGYTF
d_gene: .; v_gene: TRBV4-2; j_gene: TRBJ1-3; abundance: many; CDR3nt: TGTGCCAGCAGCCAGGGGGACATAACTGGAAACACCATATATTTT; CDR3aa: CASSQGDITGNTIYF
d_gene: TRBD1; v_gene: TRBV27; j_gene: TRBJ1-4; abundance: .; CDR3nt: TGTGCCAGCAGTCAAGGGACAGCCCTGGGAGATAATGAAAAACTGTTTTTT; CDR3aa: CASSQGTALGDNEKLFF
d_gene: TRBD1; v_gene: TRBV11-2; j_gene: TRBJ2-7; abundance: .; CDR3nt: TGTGCCAGCAGCTCCCCCCGACAGGGTCGCGAGCAGTACTTC; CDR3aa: CASSSPRQGREQYF
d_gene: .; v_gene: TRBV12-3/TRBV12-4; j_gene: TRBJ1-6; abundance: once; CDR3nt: TGTGCCAGCAGTTTAGCGCTAAATTCACCCCTCCACTTT; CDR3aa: CASSLALNSPLHF
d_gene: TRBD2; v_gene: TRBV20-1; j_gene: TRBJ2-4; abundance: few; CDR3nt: TGCAGTGCTAGAGATCTCGGGCTAGCGGGGATGGGAGCCAAAAACATTCAGTACTTC; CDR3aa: CSARDLGLAGMGAKNIQYF
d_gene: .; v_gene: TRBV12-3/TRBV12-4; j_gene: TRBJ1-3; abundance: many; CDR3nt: .; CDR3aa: CASSSSRASGNTIYF
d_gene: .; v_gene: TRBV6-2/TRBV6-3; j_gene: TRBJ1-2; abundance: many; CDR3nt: TGTGCCAGCAGTTACTCGATCTGGACAGCTAACTATGGCTACACCTTC; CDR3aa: CASSYSIWTANYGYTF
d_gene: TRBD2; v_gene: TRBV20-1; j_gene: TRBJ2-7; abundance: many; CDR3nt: TGCAGTGCCGGCGGACTAGCGGGCTCCGAGCAGTACTTC; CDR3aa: CSAGGLAGSEQYF
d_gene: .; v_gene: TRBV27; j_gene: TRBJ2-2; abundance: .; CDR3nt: TGTGCCAGCAGTTTATCGCAGCCGAGGGGCTTGAACACCGGGGAGCTGTTTTTT; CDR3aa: CASSLSQPRGLNTGELFF
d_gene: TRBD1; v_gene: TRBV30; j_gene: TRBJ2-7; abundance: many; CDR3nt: TGTGCCTGCCTTACCGGGACAGAACTCTACGAGCAGTACTTC; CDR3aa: CACLTGTELYEQYF
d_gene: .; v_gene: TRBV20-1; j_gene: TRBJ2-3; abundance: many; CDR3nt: TGCAGTGCTTCCCCGGACGGAGATACGCAGTATTTT; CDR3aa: CSASPDGDTQYF
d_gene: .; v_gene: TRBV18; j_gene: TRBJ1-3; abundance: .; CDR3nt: TGTGCCAGCTCACCAGAAGGCCCCTCTGGAAACACCATATATTTT; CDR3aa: CASSPEGPSGNTIYF
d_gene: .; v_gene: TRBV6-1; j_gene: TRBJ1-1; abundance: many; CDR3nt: TGTGCCAGCAGCACCGGGTTGGGGAAAGCTTTCTTT; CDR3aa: CASSTGLGKAFF
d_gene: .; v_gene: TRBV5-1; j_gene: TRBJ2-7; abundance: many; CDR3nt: TGCGCCAGCAGTCGAACTCTAGACAGACCCTACGAGCAGTACTTC; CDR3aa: CASSRTLDRPYEQYF
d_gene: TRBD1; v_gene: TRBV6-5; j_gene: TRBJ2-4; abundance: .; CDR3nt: TGTGCCAGCAGTTACTTTGGACAGGGAGGAAACATTCAGTACTTC; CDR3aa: CASSYFGQGGNIQYF
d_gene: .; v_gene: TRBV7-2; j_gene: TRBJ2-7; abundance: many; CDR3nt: TGTGCCAGCAGCTTACGGGGATCCTACGAGCAGTACTTC; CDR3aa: CASSLRGSYEQYF
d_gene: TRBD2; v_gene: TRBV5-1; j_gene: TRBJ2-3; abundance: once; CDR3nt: TGCGCCAGCTCTACTGTGACTAGCGGGAGAGCAGATACGCAGTATTTT; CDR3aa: CASSTVTSGRADTQYF
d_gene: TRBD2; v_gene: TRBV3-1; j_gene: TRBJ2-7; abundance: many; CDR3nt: TGTGCCAGCAGCCTCCAGGTCGGACTAGCGAGATCCGAGCAGTACTTC; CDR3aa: CASSLQVGLARSEQYF
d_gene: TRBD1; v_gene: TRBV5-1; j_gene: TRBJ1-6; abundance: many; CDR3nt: TGCGCCAGCAGCTTCGGGGGACAGATGAATTCACCCCTCCACTTT; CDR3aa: CASSFGGQMNSPLHF
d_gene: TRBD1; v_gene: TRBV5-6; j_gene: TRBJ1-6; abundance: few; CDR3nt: TGTGCCAGCAGCCCGACCTTGGGGACAGGGGACTCACCCCTCCACTTT; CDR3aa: CASSPTLGTGDSPLHF
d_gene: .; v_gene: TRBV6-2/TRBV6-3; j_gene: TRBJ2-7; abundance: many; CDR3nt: TGTGCCAGCAGTGACCCCGTCTACGAGCAGTACTTC; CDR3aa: CASSDPVYEQYF
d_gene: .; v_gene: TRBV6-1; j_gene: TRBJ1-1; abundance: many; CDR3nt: TGTGCCAGCCCTGGGACCGTGAACACTGAAGCTTTCTTT; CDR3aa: CASPGTVNTEAFF
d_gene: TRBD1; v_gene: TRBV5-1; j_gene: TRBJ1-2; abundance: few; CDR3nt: TGCGCCAGCAGCACTACTCTAACCCGGACAGGGGAGGGCTACACCTTC; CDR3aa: CASSTTLTRTGEGYTF
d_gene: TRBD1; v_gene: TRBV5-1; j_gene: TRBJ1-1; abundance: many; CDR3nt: TGCGCCAGCCGGATTAGGGGGCAACGGGGGTATAACACTGAAGCTTTCTTT; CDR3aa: CASRIRGQRGYNTEAFF
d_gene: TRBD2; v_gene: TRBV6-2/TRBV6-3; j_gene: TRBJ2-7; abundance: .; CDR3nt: TGTGCCAGCAGTTACCCGTTGGGGACTAGCGGGAATAGGGAGCAGTACTTC; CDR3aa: CASSYPLGTSGNREQYF
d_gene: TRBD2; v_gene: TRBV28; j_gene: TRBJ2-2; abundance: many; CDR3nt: TGTGCCAGCATTGAACAGACTAGCGGGGACCCCGGGGAGCTGTTTTTT; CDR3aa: CASIEQTSGDPGELFF
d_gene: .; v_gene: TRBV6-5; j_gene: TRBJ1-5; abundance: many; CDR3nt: TGTGCCAGCAGAGTGGGGTCAGTTAATAGCAATCAGCCCCAGCATTTT; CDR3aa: CASRVGSVNSNQPQHF
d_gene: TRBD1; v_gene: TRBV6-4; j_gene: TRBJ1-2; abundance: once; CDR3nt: TGTGCCAGCACCGACAGGGGTTCCTATGGCTACACCTTC; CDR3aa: CASTDRGSYGYTF
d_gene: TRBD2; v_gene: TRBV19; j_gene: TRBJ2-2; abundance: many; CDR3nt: TGTGCCAGTAGTATAGTCACCCTAGCGGGAGGCACCGGGGAGCTGTTTTTT; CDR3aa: CASSIVTLAGGTGELFF
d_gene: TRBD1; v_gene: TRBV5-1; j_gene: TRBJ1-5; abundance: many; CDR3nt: TGCGCCAGCAGCTTGGGACAGGGTCAGCAGCCCCAGCATTTT; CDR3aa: CASSLGQGQQPQHF
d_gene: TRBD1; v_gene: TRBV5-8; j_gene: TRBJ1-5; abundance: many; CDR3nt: TGTGCCAGCAGCTTGGTAAAGACAGGGGCCCAGCCCCAGCATTTT; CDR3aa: CASSLVKTGAQPQHF
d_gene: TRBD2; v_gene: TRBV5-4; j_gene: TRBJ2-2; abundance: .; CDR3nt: TGTGCCAGCAGCTTGTTCCTAGCGGGAGGGCCTACGAACACCGGGGAGCTGTTTTTT; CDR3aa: CASSLFLAGGPTNTGELFF
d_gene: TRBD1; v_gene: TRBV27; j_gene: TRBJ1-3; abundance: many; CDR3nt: TGTGCCAGCTTGGGACAGGGGATCTCTGGAAACACCATATATTTT; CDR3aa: CASLGQGISGNTIYF
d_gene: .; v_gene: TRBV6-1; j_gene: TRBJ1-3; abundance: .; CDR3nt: TGTGCCAGTTCGACAGCCAGCTCTGGAAACACCATATATTTT; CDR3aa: CASSTASSGNTIYF
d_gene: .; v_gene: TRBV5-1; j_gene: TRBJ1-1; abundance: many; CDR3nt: TGCGCCAGCAGCCAGAGCCTAGGGAGCACTGAAGCTTTCTTT; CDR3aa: CASSQSLGSTEAFF
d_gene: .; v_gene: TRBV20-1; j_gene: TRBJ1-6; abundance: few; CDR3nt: TGCAGTGCTAGAGATACGGATTATAATTCACCCCTCCACTTT; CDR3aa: CSARDTDYNSPLHF
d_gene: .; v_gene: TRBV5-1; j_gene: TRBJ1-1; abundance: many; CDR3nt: TGCGCCAGCAGCTTGGACCGCGCGGGCACTGAAGCTTTCTTT; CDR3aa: CASSLDRAGTEAFF
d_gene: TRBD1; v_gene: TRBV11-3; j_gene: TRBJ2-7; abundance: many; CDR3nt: TGTGCCAGCAGCTACCTGGGACAGGGGGTTTCTCCCCTAAGCGAGCAGTACTTC; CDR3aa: CASSYLGQGVSPLSEQYF
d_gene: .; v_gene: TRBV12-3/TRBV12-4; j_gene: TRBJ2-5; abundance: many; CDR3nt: TGTGCCAGCAGGCCTAGATTGGGTTTGGGAGAGACCCAGTACTTC; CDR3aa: CASRPRLGLGETQYF
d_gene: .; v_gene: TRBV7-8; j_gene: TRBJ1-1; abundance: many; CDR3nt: TGTGCCAGCAGCTTAGGTGGCCCCGGGAACACTGAAGCTTTCTTT; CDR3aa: CASSLGGPGNTEAFF
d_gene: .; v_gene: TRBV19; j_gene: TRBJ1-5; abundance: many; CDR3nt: TGTGCCAGTAGTAACGCGGGAGGCAATCAGCCCCAGCATTTT; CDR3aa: CASSNAGGNQPQHF
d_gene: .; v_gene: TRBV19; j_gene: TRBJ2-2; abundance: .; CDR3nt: TGTGCCAGTAGTATGATTTCGTTGGCAGGGAACACCGGGGAGCTGTTTTTT; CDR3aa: CASSMISLAGNTGELFF
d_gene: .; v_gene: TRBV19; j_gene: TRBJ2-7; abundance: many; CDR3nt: TGTGCCAGTAGTATATTTGGCGAGCAGTACTTC; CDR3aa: CASSIFGEQYF
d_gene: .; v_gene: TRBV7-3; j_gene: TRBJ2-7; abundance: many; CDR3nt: TGTGCCAGCAGCTTAAACCTAGGTCATGAGCAGTACTTC; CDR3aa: CASSLNLGHEQYF
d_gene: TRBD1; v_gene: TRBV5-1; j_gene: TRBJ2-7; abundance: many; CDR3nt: TGCGCCAGCAGCTCGGGACAGGGGGGGGACGAGCAGTACTTC; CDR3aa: CASSSGQGGDEQYF